This TCR beta chain originates from a study of OX40 agonist ivuxolimab in advanced cancers. Looking at the study overall: A mean age of approximately 58 years, range about 20 to 79, was recorded, and roughly 80% were male.

The sample holds one count of this clone. The cohort excluded patients with autoimmune disease history or systemic immunosuppression. The germline CDR1 and CDR2 sequences are MRHNA and SNTAGT. The CDR3 totals 14 residues. V lost 5 bases and J 3 bases, leaving 13 bases between the germline ends. Profiling relied on immunoSEQ multiplex PCR, and the TCRdb table lists in-frame clones only, not all of them. The top ten clones hold roughly 5.7% of a sample with 45,000 to 60,000 clones, approximately 89% of them seen once. The chain uses TRBV6-4 and TRBJ1-1; D unclear. Material: CD4+ or CD8+ T cells sorted from blood, obtained in a trial of the OX40 agonist ivuxolimab. This sequence originates from an adult with an advanced solid tumor such as melanoma, head and neck, liver or kidney cancer. For the CDR3, the DNA is TGTGCCAGCAGTCACGGCTCTCTTGACACTGAAGCTTTCTTT. Translation: CASSHGSLDTEAFF.